This TCR beta chain derives from a study of PD-L1 blockade in urothelial cancer. On the study more broadly: Blood was analyzed 3 weeks (second dose) and 6 weeks after treatment start.

As to this clone: Its antigen is unidentified.

Sequencing used immunoSEQ multiplex PCR; TCRdb keeps in-frame clones, though not all of them. The sample lists 42,000 or so clones; almost 85% were seen once. Indicated time point: peripheral blood 6 weeks after treatment start. Study-level findings and limits: Durable-benefit patients showed greater tumor-associated blood clone expansion at 3 weeks.

The sequencing used PBMCs, collected around atezolizumab (anti-PD-L1) treatment. The origin of this receptor is a man aged 60 to 69 with urothelial cancer.

The CDR3 protein is CASSLSTGGHNGYTF. The CDR3 DNA is TGTGCCAGTAGTCTTTCGACAGGGGGACATAATGGCTACACCTTC. This rearrangement joins TRBV19 to TRBJ1-2; 9 nucleotides line up with TRBD1. Germline CDR1 and CDR2: LNHDA and SQIVND (reference sequence). The length of the CDR3 is 15 residues. V lost 5 bases to trimming and J lost 6 bases; unmatched junction nucleotides: 10.